What follows are 18 T cell receptor beta chains derived from one specimen sequenced in a study of identical twins. TCRdb re-called the 5' RACE reads with MiXCR, one entry per CDR3 protein. The table has under 250,000 distinct CDR3 sequences, approximately 7.3% seen once. Another study also made use of these data, one on yellow fever vaccine responses in identical twins.

Input material: CD8+ T cells sorted from blood. Receptor source: a young woman in good health.

Concerning this clonotype itself: A single base separates this from a much larger clone, so it may be a read error. V gene TRBV20-1 combines with J gene TRBJ2-5; D is unclear. CDR1 is DFQATT, CDR2 SNEGSKA, per germline (reference sequence). The CDR3 spans 13 residues. The V end was cut by 3 bases, the J end by 1 base, with 9 bases between. CDR3 in amino acids: CSASVTLQETQYF. The CDR3 DNA follows: TGCAGTGCTAGCGTAACCCTCCAAGAGACCCAGTACTTC.

This clonotype came up many times. The chain couples TRBV7-6 to TRBJ2-5, with 8 bases lining up with TRBD2. The CDR3 has 16 residues. Germline V gene lookup returns CDR1 SGHVS and CDR2 FNYEAQ. Losses at the gene ends were 1 base for V and 5 bases for J; bases not matched to a gene: 9. The CDR3, as DNA: TGTGCCAGCAGCTTAGGGGAAGCGGGAGTGTTTGAGACCCAGTACTTC. Residues: CASSLGEAGVFETQYF.

This clonotype was seen ten or more times. The chain links TRBV4-1 to TRBJ2-5; TRBD2 matches 8 bases. V shed 4 bases and J 2 bases; nucleotides not matched to a gene: 9. CDR1 MGHRA and CDR2 YSYEKL come from the germline V gene. The CDR3 is 16 residues long. CDR3 DNA sequence: TGCGCCAGCAGCCTTCGTACAACGGGGGGGCAAGAGACCCAGTACTTC. This codes for CASSLRTTGGQETQYF.

This clonotype has a handful of counts. V gene TRBV5-4 combines with J gene TRBJ1-1, with D perhaps TRBD1 (5 bases). In germline, CDR1 is SGHNT, CDR2 YYREEE (reference sequence). Trimming removed 4 bases from V and 0 bases from J, with 16 bases in between. The CDR3 extends over 16 amino acids. CDR3 loop: CASSPPEADMNTEAFF. The CDR3 coding sequence is TGTGCCAGCAGCCCACCAGAGGCGGACATGAACACTGAAGCTTTCTTT. The full variable domain, with the rest looked up from reference TRBV5-4 and TRBJ1-1, is ETGVTQSPTHLIKTRGQQVTLRCSSQSGHNTVSWYQQALGQGPQFIFQYYREEENGRGNFPPRFSGLQFPNYSSELNVNALELDDSALYLCASSPPEADMNTEAFFGQGTRLTVV.

This clonotype was seen a handful of times. V and J are TRBV20-1 and TRBJ2-7; the match to TRBD2 covers 7 bases. The V gene's germline CDR1 is DFQATT and CDR2 SNEGSKA (reference sequence). This CDR3 is 16 amino acids long. With 0 bases clipped from V and 0 bases from J, the junction kept 8 bases outside the gene matches. The CDR3 DNA is TGCAGTGCTAGAGATGGGGGGGTCGCCATCTCCTACGAGCAGTACTTC. Residues: CSARDGGVAISYEQYF.

The table lists this clonotype with many counts. The gene calls are TRBV5-1 and TRBJ2-1; 8 bases map to TRBD2. With V trimmed by 2 bases and J by 5 bases, 9 bases remained unmatched. CDR3 length: 16 amino acids. Germline CDR1 SGHRS, CDR2 YFSETQ. The CDR3 nucleotides are TGCGCCAGCAGCTTCCCAGCGGGAGTAGGGCACAATGAGCAGTTCTTC. Translating gives CASSFPAGVGHNEQFF.

The chain employs TRBV29-1 and TRBJ2-3; TRBD1 matches 7 bases. This CDR3 has 15 amino acids. CDR1 and CDR2 (germline): SQVTM, ANQGSEA. V was clipped by 5 bases and J by 2 bases; unmatched bases: 10. As DNA, the CDR3 is TGCAGCGTTCCTTTAACAGGGGAGACCACAGATACGCAGTATTTT. Residues: CSVPLTGETTDTQYF.

This clonotype was found many times. The CDR3 nucleotides read TGTGCCAGCACCCCTCGTGCTAGCGGGGACTACAATGAGCAGTTCTTC. Encoded protein: CASTPRASGDYNEQFF. The chain joins TRBV12-3 or TRBV12-4 to TRBJ2-1; TRBD2 agrees at 9 bases. V lost 7 bases and J lost 3; bases outside the gene matches: 10. CDR3 length equals 16 residues.

V usage is TRBV5-5 and J usage is TRBJ2-1; TRBD1 matches at 10 bases. The V segment lost 3 bases and the J segment 9 bases; nucleotides outside the gene matches: 9. The CDR3 extends over 15 amino acids. CDR1 is SGHKS and CDR2 is YYEKEE in the germline V gene (reference sequence). The CDR3 region is CASSYPGQGRGEQFF. The CDR3 nucleotides are TGTGCCAGCAGCTACCCGGGACAGGGGAGGGGTGAGCAGTTCTTC.

Many counts were recorded for this clonotype. This chain connects TRBV7-2 to TRBJ2-3; 8 bases are a match to TRBD1. The germline CDR1 and CDR2 sequences are SGHTA and FQGNSA. CDR3 length: 16 residues. The J segment lost 3 bases and the V segment lost 5 bases, leaving 10 bases of the junction unmatched. CDR3 bases: TGTGCCAGCAGCCCCCGCGACAGGGGATGGACAGATACGCAGTATTTT. It is translated as CASSPRDRGWTDTQYF.

Many counts were recorded for this clonotype. This sequence joins TRBV24-1 and TRBJ2-3; tentative D call: TRBD2 (6 bases). The V and J ends lost 0 bases and 0 bases respectively, with 9 bases between them. The CDR3 runs 16 residues. Germline V lookup: CDR1 KGHDR, CDR2 SFDVKD. CDR3: CATSDLRGGSTDTQYF. The CDR3 DNA reads TGTGCCACCAGTGATTTGCGCGGAGGGAGCACAGATACGCAGTATTTT.

The V gene is TRBV7-3, the J gene TRBJ2-1; unclear D gene. The CDR3 covers 14 residues. V was cut by 5 bases and J by 4 bases, with 12 bases left in between. Germline CDR1 reads SGHTA; CDR2 reads FQGTGA. The chain's CDR3 is CASSPYSDYNEQFF. The DNA of the CDR3 is TGTGCCAGCAGCCCCTATTCAGATTACAATGAGCAGTTCTTC.

The rearrangement links TRBV4-1 to TRBJ2-1; D not resolved. Germline V CDR1 and CDR2: MGHRA, YSYEKL. The V end was cut by 0 bases, the J end by 4 bases, with 10 bases between. This CDR3 is 15 amino acids long. In DNA, the CDR3 is TGCGCCAGCAGCCAAGACAAGGGTTCATACAATGAGCAGTTCTTC. It is translated as CASSQDKGSYNEQFF.

V is TRBV7-6 and J is TRBJ2-4; D is perhaps TRBD1 (5 bases). Germline assignment: CDR1 SGHVS and CDR2 FNYEAQ. With 4 bases removed from V and 6 bases from J, the gap between germline ends came to 10 bases. The CDR3 totals 13 residues. Written as DNA, the CDR3 is TGTGCCAGCAGCTACCAGGGCCGAAACATTCAGTACTTC. Translated, it gives CASSYQGRNIQYF. Full variable domain (remainder filled in from reference TRBV7-6 and TRBJ2-4): GAGVSQSPRYKVTKRGQDVALRCDPISGHVSLYWYRQALGQGPEFLTYFNYEAQQDKSGLPNDRFSAERPEGSISTLTIQRTEQRDSAMYRCASSYQGRNIQYFGAGTRLSVL.

This clonotype was counted between two and nine times. The rearrangement uses TRBV7-8 and TRBJ2-5; 11 nucleotides match TRBD1. Germline V gene data show CDR1 as SGHVS and CDR2 as FQNEAQ. V trimming: 4 bases; J trimming: 4 bases; junction bases outside the gene matches: 8. This CDR3 contains 16 residues. In nucleotides, the CDR3 is TGTGCCAGCAGCTCAACACGGGACAGGGGGAGAGAGACCCAGTACTTC. Amino acids: CASSSTRDRGRETQYF.

The CDR3 loop is CASSFGGIMDTQYF. In nucleotides, the CDR3 is TGTGCCAGCAGTTTTGGGGGTATCATGGATACGCAGTATTTT. The rearrangement uses TRBV12-3 or TRBV12-4 and TRBJ2-3; D might be TRBD1 or TRBD2, each matching 5 bases. CDR3 length: 14 amino acids. Trimming cost V 3 bases and J 6 bases, with 13 bases left between them.

In this sample, this clonotype turned up a few times. The V and J genes are TRBV28 and TRBJ2-7; TRBD1 might be the D (5 bases). Germline V CDR1 and CDR2: MDHEN, SYDVKM. The V gene lost 3 bases and the J gene lost 4 bases, with 25 bases spanning the gap. The CDR3 length is 18 residues. The CDR3: CASSFKPGLGQGSYEQYF. For the CDR3, the DNA is TGTGCCAGCAGTTTCAAACCGGGTCTCGGGCAGGGATCTTACGAGCAGTACTTC.

Only a few counts were recorded for this clonotype. The chain links TRBV4-2 to TRBJ2-1, with 10 bases that match TRBD2. The V gene's germline CDR1 is LGHNA and CDR2 YNFKEQ. The CDR3 is 17 residues long. V lost 0 bases to trimming and J lost 0 bases; unmatched junction nucleotides: 2. CDR3 residues: CASSQEASGGSYNEQFF. The CDR3 nucleotides are TGTGCCAGCAGCCAAGAAGCTAGCGGGGGCTCCTACAATGAGCAGTTCTTC.